A selection of T cell receptor beta chains follows, all from one sample in a study of blood T cell repertoires in COVID-19. Repertoires were generated with immunoSEQ multiplex PCR, while TCRdb's copy carries only in-frame clones and drops some. The table lists about 190,000 clones, roughly 89% of them singletons. Material: peripheral blood. These receptor sequences come from a middle-aged man with acute or convalescent COVID-19. Both conserved end residues are part of each CDR3. Fields, in order: V gene, clone size, CDR3 length, D gene, J gene, CDR3 DNA, CDR3 protein. D genes are given only for firm matches. Not all rows give a size; the values are once, few, many and, for expanded clones, a class.

>TRBV2|.|14|TRBD1|TRBJ2-3
TGTGCCAGCGGCCGGGACAGGGGGCCAGATACGCAGTATTTT
CASGRDRGPDTQYF
>TRBV7-3|.|15|.|TRBJ2-6
TGTGCCAGCAGCTTATCAGTCGCTGGGGCCAACGTCCTGACTTTC
CASSLSVAGANVLTF
>TRBV6-5|.|14|.|TRBJ2-7
TGTGCCAGCAGCCGTGGTCCGACTAACTACGAGCAGTACTTC
CASSRGPTNYEQYF
>TRBV5-1|.|16|TRBD1|TRBJ1-2
TGCGCCAGCAGCTGGGGAGCCGACAGGGGACTCTATGGCTACACCTTC
CASSWGADRGLYGYTF
>TRBV7-2|.|16|.|TRBJ1-6
TGTGCCAGCAGCATAAAACCGGGACAATATAATTCACCCCTCCACTTT
CASSIKPGQYNSPLHF
>TRBV29-1|.|14|TRBD1|TRBJ2-1
TGCAGCGGTACCCGGGACAGGGAATACAATGAGCAGTTCTTC
CSGTRDREYNEQFF
>TRBV7-9|.|12|.|TRBJ1-4
TGTGCCAGCAGCGACAGTAATGAAAAACTGTTTTTT
CASSDSNEKLFF
>TRBV5-1|.|17|TRBD1|TRBJ1-1
TGCGCCAGCAGCTTACGTCCCGGGACAGGACCGAACACTGAAGCTTTCTTT
CASSLRPGTGPNTEAFF
>TRBV6-4|.|13|.|TRBJ1-5
TGTGCCAGCAGTGACCTCCAGGGCGTGCCCCAGCATTTT
CASSDLQGVPQHF
>TRBV6-2/TRBV6-3|.|16|TRBD2|TRBJ2-1
TGTGCCAGCAGCCCCTCGGGGGGTCGACACTACAATGAGCAGTTCTTC
CASSPSGGRHYNEQFF
>TRBV29-1|.|13|TRBD1|TRBJ2-7
TGCAGCGCCGAGGGACAGGGACTCCACGAGCAGTACTTC
CSAEGQGLHEQYF
>TRBV7-6|.|17|.|TRBJ2-1
TGTGCCAGCAGCTTAGCAACGACAGCGGGCTCCTACAATGAGCAGTTCTTC
CASSLATTAGSYNEQFF
>TRBV27|few|15|TRBD1|TRBJ1-5
TGTGCCAGCGCTCCGGGGACAGGGAGTTACCAGCCCCAGCATTTT
CASAPGTGSYQPQHF
>TRBV11-2|.|15|TRBD1|TRBJ2-7
TGTGCCAGCAGCCAGGGACAGGGCATCTCCTACGAGCAGTACTTC
CASSQGQGISYEQYF
>TRBV11-2|.|14|TRBD2|TRBJ2-7
TGTGCCAGCAGCTTCGGCGGGGGGGCTAACGAGCAGTACTTC
CASSFGGGANEQYF
>TRBV28|.|20|.|TRBJ2-6
TGTGCCAGCAGTTTGTTTCTCGGCGGGGGCTCCAGAACTAGGGCCAACGTCCTGACTTTC
CASSLFLGGGSRTRANVLTF
>TRBV5-1|.|14|TRBD1|TRBJ1-2
TGCGCCAGCAGCTCCAGGACAGGGGGCTATGGCTACACCTTC
CASSSRTGGYGYTF
>TRBV5-6|.|15|TRBD1|TRBJ2-5
TGTGCCAGCAGCATGACAGGGTTGGGGATCGAGACCCAGTACTTC
CASSMTGLGIETQYF
>TRBV4-2|.|15|TRBD1|TRBJ1-5
TGTGCCAGCAGCCAAGATGCCGGGACAGGAAAGCCCCAGCATTTT
CASSQDAGTGKPQHF
>TRBV19|.|12|TRBD2|TRBJ2-5
TGTGCCAGTAAGGTAGCGGGGGGCCCACAGTACTTC
CASKVAGGPQYF
>TRBV27|.|15|.|TRBJ1-4
TGTGCCAGCAGTGGCAACAGGGACCCTAATGAAAAACTGTTTTTT
CASSGNRDPNEKLFF
>TRBV5-6|.|14|.|TRBJ1-2
TGTGCCAGCAGCTTGGCGAGAGGGTCTCGGGGCTACACCTTC
CASSLARGSRGYTF
>TRBV11-3|once|16|TRBD2|TRBJ2-1
TGTGCCAGCAGCTTAGACGGACTAGCGGGGGGCAATGAGCAGTTCTTC
CASSLDGLAGGNEQFF
>TRBV30|.|15|TRBD1|TRBJ1-5
TGTGCCTGGAGTGTAGGACAGGTTTTGAATCAGCCCCAGCATTTT
CAWSVGQVLNQPQHF
>TRBV12-3/TRBV12-4|.|13|.|TRBJ2-1
TGTGCCAGCAGTTTCCCAGGGTTGGATGAGCAGTTCTTC
CASSFPGLDEQFF
>TRBV4-2|.|15|.|TRBJ1-2
TGTGCCAGCAGACTTGTCGAGGGCACGGGGTATGGCTACACCTTC
CASRLVEGTGYGYTF
>TRBV6-1|.|15|.|TRBJ1-2
TGTGCCAGCAGTGAAGTAGCAGGGATTGGCTATGGCTACACCTTC
CASSEVAGIGYGYTF
>TRBV7-2|.|12|.|TRBJ1-6
TGTGCCAGCAAAACCCCGGGTTCACCCCTCCACTTT
CASKTPGSPLHF
>TRBV5-4|.|14|.|TRBJ2-7
TGTGCCAGCAGCTCCGTCGGGTCTCGGAACGAGCAGTACTTC
CASSSVGSRNEQYF
>TRBV14|.|13|.|TRBJ1-2
TGTGCCAGCAGCCCACGTCCAGGGAATGGCTACACCTTC
CASSPRPGNGYTF
>TRBV6-2/TRBV6-3|.|18|TRBD2|TRBJ2-5
TGTGCCAGCAGTTACTCGACCATACTAGCGGGGGACCAAGAGACCCAGTACTTC
CASSYSTILAGDQETQYF
>TRBV21-1|.|15|.|TRBJ1-6
TGTGCCAGCCGACCGGGGACAGGGAAGTGTTCACCCCTCCACTTT
CASRPGTGKCSPLHF
>TRBV5-1|.|13|TRBD1|TRBJ2-7
TGCGCCAGCAGATCCGACAGGGGCTACGAGCAGTACTTC
CASRSDRGYEQYF
>TRBV3-1/TRBV3-2|.|14|.|TRBJ2-5
TGTGCCAGCAGCCAAAATTCCCCAGGGGAGACCCAGTACTTC
CASSQNSPGETQYF
>TRBV24-1|once|13|.|TRBJ2-7
TGTGCCACCAGTCTCACGGGCTCCTACGAGCAGTACTTC
CATSLTGSYEQYF
>TRBV28|.|17|TRBD2|TRBJ2-3
TGTGCCAGCAGTTTATCTCTAGCGGGGGCCATCACAGATACGCAGTATTTT
CASSLSLAGAITDTQYF
>TRBV5-6|.|15|.|TRBJ2-6
TGTGCCAGCAGCCCGGGAAGGTCTGGGGCCAACGTCCTGACTTTC
CASSPGRSGANVLTF
>TRBV6-5|.|15|.|TRBJ2-2
TGTGCCAGCAGTCTGGCAGGGTTGAACACCGGGGAGCTGTTTTTT
CASSLAGLNTGELFF
>TRBV10-2|.|14|TRBD1|TRBJ1-2
TGCGCCAGCAGTGAGACAGGGGGGAACTATGGCTACACCTTC
CASSETGGNYGYTF
>TRBV5-1|.|15|.|TRBJ2-2
TGCGCCAGCAGCTTATACGGACAAAACACCGGGGAGCTGTTTTTT
CASSLYGQNTGELFF
>TRBV18|.|15|TRBD2|TRBJ2-7
TGTGCCAGCTCACCAGAAGCGGGGGCCTCCTACGAGCAGTACTTC
CASSPEAGASYEQYF
>TRBV18|.|12|.|TRBJ2-2
TGTGCCAGCTCCCTCCTCCTCGGGGAGCTGTTTTTT
CASSLLLGELFF
>TRBV28|.|13|.|TRBJ1-2
TGTGCCAGCAGCCCTCCCCCCGGGAGAGGCTACACCTTC
CASSPPPGRGYTF
>TRBV3-1/TRBV3-2|.|13|.|TRBJ2-1
TGTGCCAGCAGCCAAATGGAGGCCCCGGCGGAGTTCTTC
CASSQMEAPAEFF
>TRBV11-3|.|15|.|TRBJ2-5
TGTGCCAGCAGCTTTGAGGTCCGGGTCCAAGAGACCCAGTACTTC
CASSFEVRVQETQYF
>TRBV6-5|.|16|.|TRBJ1-6
TGTGCCAGCAGTTCGACAGCAAGCTCCTATAATTCACCCCTCCACTTT
CASSSTASSYNSPLHF
>TRBV7-6|.|16|TRBD1|TRBJ1-1
TGTGCCAGCAGCTTAGACCCGACAGGGGGCGACACTGAAGCTTTCTTT
CASSLDPTGGDTEAFF
>TRBV19|.|15|TRBD2|TRBJ2-1
TGTGCCAGTAAAATTAGCGGGGACTTCTACAATGAGCAGTTCTTC
CASKISGDFYNEQFF
>TRBV6-4|.|18|TRBD2|TRBJ2-1
TGTGCCAGCAGAAAAGGGGCTAGCGGTTCGAGCTCCTACAATGAGCAGTTCTTC
CASRKGASGSSSYNEQFF
>TRBV7-2|.|15|TRBD2|TRBJ2-7
TGTGCCAGCAGCCTCAGCGGGGGGCTTTCCTACGAGCAGTACTTC
CASSLSGGLSYEQYF
>TRBV10-2|.|14|.|TRBJ1-6
TGCGCCAGCCGGTCGGGCTCCTATAATTCACCCCTCCACTTT
CASRSGSYNSPLHF
>TRBV28|.|14|TRBD1|TRBJ1-1
TGTGCCAGCCTCGCGGACAGGGGAGGAACTGAAGCTTTCTTT
CASLADRGGTEAFF